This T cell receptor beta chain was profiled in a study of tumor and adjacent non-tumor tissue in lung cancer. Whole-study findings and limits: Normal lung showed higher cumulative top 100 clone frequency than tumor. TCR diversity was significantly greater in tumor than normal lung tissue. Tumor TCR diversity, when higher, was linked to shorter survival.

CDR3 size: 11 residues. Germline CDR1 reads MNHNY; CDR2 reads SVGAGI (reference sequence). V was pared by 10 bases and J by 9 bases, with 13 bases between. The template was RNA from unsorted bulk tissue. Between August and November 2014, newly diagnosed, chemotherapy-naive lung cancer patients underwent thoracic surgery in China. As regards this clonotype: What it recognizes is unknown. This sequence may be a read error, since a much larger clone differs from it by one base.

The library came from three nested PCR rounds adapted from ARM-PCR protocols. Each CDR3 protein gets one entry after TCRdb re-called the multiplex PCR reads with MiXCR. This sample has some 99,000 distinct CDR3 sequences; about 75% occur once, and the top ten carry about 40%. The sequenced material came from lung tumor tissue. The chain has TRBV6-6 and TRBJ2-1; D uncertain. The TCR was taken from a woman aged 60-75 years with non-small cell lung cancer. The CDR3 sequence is CANTFIGEQFF. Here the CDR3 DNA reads TGTGCCAACACCTTTATTGGTGAGCAGTTCTTC.